The TCR beta chain under discussion was sequenced for a study of T cell responses to AZD1222 COVID-19 vaccine. The V gene's germline CDR1 is SNHLY and CDR2 FYNNEI. There are 14 residues in the CDR3. V was pared by 2 bases and J by 0 bases, with 7 bases between. Clones were read by immunoSEQ multiplex PCR, and TCRdb kept only the in-frame ones, dropping some. This sample yields about 90,000 clones, of which approximately 89% are seen a single time; less than 5.5% belongs to the top ten. Sequencing used peripheral blood, obtained on day 0 of MenACWY control vaccination. V is TRBV2 and J is TRBJ1-1; D remains unclear. The receptor was isolated from an adult in good health. The CDR3: CASSELWMNTEAFF. CDR3 bases: TGTGCCAGCAGTGAATTGTGGATGAACACTGAAGCTTTCTTT.